This T cell receptor (beta chain) was retrieved from a study of shared clonotypes between healthy human individuals. About the study: A few men and two women, aged 18 to 49, were donors.

TCRdb's copy holds only in-frame clones and misses some; the assay was immunoSEQ multiplex PCR. This table has about 480,000 clones, approximately 85% appearing once. The sample holds a few counts of this clone. CDR1 is SGHRS, CDR2 YFSETQ, per germline. The CDR3 consists of 14 residues. Trimming pared 1 base from V and 1 base from J, leaving 8 bases between. The source is a woman between 40 and 55 years old in good health. Some clones in this sample may be carry-over from other donors' samples. The chain carries TRBV5-1 and TRBJ1-1, with D possibly being TRBD1 (6 bases). The sequencing input was PBMCs. CDR3: CASSLQGRNTEAFF. DNA of the CDR3: TGCGCCAGCAGCTTGCAGGGGAGGAACACTGAAGCTTTCTTT.